Each of the 11 T cell receptor beta chains below was sequenced from the same sample in a study of cytomegalovirus exposure and HLA in healthy donors. PCR employed 60 Vbeta and 13 Jbeta primers. Generated by immunoSEQ multiplex PCR, the TCRdb table keeps only in-frame clones and is missing some. The table shows about 180,000 clones, with 79% occurring only once. Sequencing was done on a sample of PBMCs. The receptors were sampled from a woman in her 40s in good health and CMV-seronegative.

The chain combines TRBV5-1 with TRBJ2-6; no reliable D call. The CDR3 contains 17 residues. The germline V gene encodes CDR1 SGHRS and CDR2 YFSETQ. The V and J ends lost 2 bases and 0 bases respectively, with 12 bases between them. The CDR3 reads CASSFELLVSGANVLTF. CDR3 bases: TGCGCCAGCAGCTTTGAACTTTTAGTCTCTGGGGCCAACGTCCTGACTTTC. Full variable domain (remainder filled in from reference TRBV5-1 and TRBJ2-6): KAGVTQTPRYLIKTRGQQVTLSCSPISGHRSVSWYQQTPGQGLQFLFEYFSETQRNKGNFPGRFSGRQFSNSRSEMNVSTLELGDSALYLCASSFELLVSGANVLTFGAGSRLTVL.

The J gene is TRBJ2-7, the V gene TRBV15, with 10 bases lining up with TRBD1. Germline V lookup: CDR1 LNHNV, CDR2 YYDKDF (reference sequence). The CDR3 has 15 amino acids. After removal of 1 base from V and 6 bases from J, the junction contained 6 bases not matched to a gene. CDR3 in amino acids: CATSRGGTGDAEQYF. The CDR3 DNA reads TGTGCCACCAGCAGAGGCGGGACAGGGGATGCCGAGCAGTACTTC.

The rearrangement links TRBV6-5 to TRBJ2-6; weak D call: TRBD1 (6 bases). V lost 5 bases, J lost 0 bases, and 8 bases lay in between. CDR3 length equals 15 residues. Germline V gene lookup returns CDR1 MNHEY and CDR2 SVGAGI. The DNA of the CDR3 is TGTGCCAGCAGTGTGGACAGCTCTGGGGCCAACGTCCTGACTTTC. This translates into CASSVDSSGANVLTF.

In its sample, this clone was seen once. V is TRBV6-1 and J is TRBJ1-4; the match to TRBD1 covers 7 bases. CDR1 MNHNS and CDR2 SASEGT come from the germline V gene. The CDR3 extends over 13 amino acids. Trimming took 6 bases from V and 8 from J; bases not matched to a gene: 6. CDR3 nucleotides: TGTGCCAGCAGGAACCCAGGGGGGGAAAAACTGTTTTTT. Amino acids: CASRNPGGEKLFF.

This clone was detected only once. The chain uses TRBV11-1 and TRBJ2-2, with 7 bases that match TRBD1. J was trimmed by 4 bases and V by 3 bases; bases with no gene match: 2. Germline-derived CDR1 and CDR2 are SGHAT and FQDESV (reference sequence). This CDR3 is 14 amino acids long. CDR3 nucleotide sequence: TGTGCCAGCAGCTTGACAGGGACCACCGGGGAGCTGTTTTTT. Translation: CASSLTGTTGELFF. Full variable domain (outside the CDR3, taken from reference TRBV11-1 and TRBJ2-2): EAEVAQSPRYKITEKSQAVAFWCDPISGHATLYWYRQILGQGPELLVQFQDESVVDDSQLPKDRFSAERLKGVDSTLKIQPAELGDSAMYLCASSLTGTTGELFFGEGSRLTVL.

The genes are TRBV6-1 and TRBJ1-5; 9 positions match TRBD1. This CDR3 region has 17 residues. The V gene end was trimmed by 4 bases and the J gene end by 4 bases; junction bases not matched to a gene: 11. Germline-derived CDR1 and CDR2 are MNHNS and SASEGT. CDR3 nucleotides: TGTGCCAGCAGTGCCGGGACAGGGAATTCGTATAATCAGCCCCAGCATTTT. This translates into CASSAGTGNSYNQPQHF.

V is TRBV6-6 and J is TRBJ1-1; D is perhaps TRBD1 (5 bases). The V end was cut by 5 bases, the J end by 1 base, with 8 bases between. This CDR3 comprises 13 residues. CDR1 is MNHNY, CDR2 SVGAGI, per germline (reference sequence). The CDR3 bases are TGTGCCAGCAGTGTCCAGGGGAACACTGAAGCTTTCTTT. This translates into CASSVQGNTEAFF.

The table lists this clone with a count of one. The chain employs TRBV6-5 and TRBJ1-2; D ambiguous. CDR3 length equals 15 residues. V shed 7 bases and J shed 2 bases, with 17 bases lying between them. Germline CDR1 and CDR2: MNHEY and SVGAGI. The CDR3 region has the DNA TGTGCCAGCACCATTACGAGGCAGAAAAACTATGGCTACACCTTC. Encoded protein: CASTITRQKNYGYTF.

J is TRBJ1-5 and V is TRBV27; D might be TRBD1 (5 bases). Trimming removed 5 bases from V and 4 bases from J, with 12 bases in between. The CDR3 is made up of 14 amino acids. Germline V gene sequence: CDR1 MNHEY, CDR2 SMNVEV (reference sequence). The CDR3: CASSPRPGNQPQHF. CDR3 in DNA: TGTGCCAGCAGTCCACGACCAGGGAATCAGCCCCAGCATTTT.

V is TRBV7-9 and J is TRBJ2-3; D is undetermined. This CDR3 has 13 amino acids. Trimming pared 3 bases from V and 5 bases from J, leaving 9 bases between. CDR1 is SEHNR, CDR2 FQNEAQ, per germline (reference sequence). The DNA for the CDR3 is TGTGCCAGCAGCTTTAAGCGATTAGATACGCAGTATTTT. It encodes CASSFKRLDTQYF. The full variable domain, rest sourced from reference TRBV7-9 and TRBJ2-3, is DTGVSQNPRHKITKRGQNVTFRCDPISEHNRLYWYRQTLGQGPEFLTYFQNEAQLEKSRLLSDRFSAERPKGSFSTLEIQRTEQGDSAMYLCASSFKRLDTQYFGPGTRLTVL.

A few counts support this clone. This chain links TRBV14 with TRBJ1-6, with 7 nucleotides matching TRBD1. The CDR3 contains 14 residues. V trimming: 0 bases; J trimming: 10 bases; junction bases outside the gene matches: 3. From germline, CDR1 is SGHDN and CDR2 FVKESK. In nucleotides, the CDR3 is TGTGCCAGCAGCCAAGAGACAGGGAACTCACCCCTCCACTTT. Its translation: CASSQETGNSPLHF.